This T cell receptor (beta chain) was documented in a study of cytomegalovirus exposure and HLA in healthy donors. Across the study: Later analysis reported that the approximately 120 validation repertoires shared the platform of the 500 to 750 first-cohort repertoires. Findings and caveats of the study: Rare TCR sequences dominated, though some public TCRs recurred in many donors. Cytomegalovirus-associated TCR beta chains were listed, numbering 150 to 200. In vitro work confirmed that three CMV-associated chains recognize CMV antigens.

With regard to this clone: Its antigen remains unknown.

Unmatched junction bases numbered 6, after V lost 0 bases and J lost 4 bases. The CDR3 length is 17 residues. TCRdb's table, derived via immunoSEQ multiplex PCR, lists solely in-frame clones and lacks some. The sample yields 150,000 to 200,000 clones, approximately 81% seen once. The sequencing input was PBMCs. The rearrangement links TRBV23-1 to TRBJ1-5; 10 bases line up with TRBD1. TRBV23-1 is recorded as an ORF, its role being uncertain. This sequence was found in a man aged 30 to 45 in good health and CMV-seropositive. The CDR3 sequence: CASSQSGGQGPNQPQHF. CDR3 DNA: TGCGCCAGCAGTCAATCGGGGGGACAGGGGCCGAATCAGCCCCAGCATTTT.